This entry features one T cell receptor (beta chain) sequence. This clonotype was picked up many times. The clone's antigen remains unknown. Per-nucleotide qualities are absent, and no much larger clonotype sits a single base away. The sample is drawn from a study of regulatory T cells in long-lasting Graves disease (dated by TCRdb to the early 2020s). Regarding the research as a whole: Persistent Graves' disease was defined as antithyroid drug treatment for over 5 years with persistently positive TSH receptor autoantibodies. The study was conducted in China and was registered as a clinical trial. Persistent Graves' disease patients in the clinical cohort had taken antithyroid drugs for approximately 10 years on average. Persistent Graves' disease patients were compared with newly diagnosed Graves' disease patients by peripheral blood TCR sequencing and RNA sequencing. A total of about 33 samples underwent TCR sequencing, from around 13 patients with persistent Graves' disease and 20 or so patients with newly diagnosed Graves' disease. Beyond this particular receptor, the publication reports: Sequencing and analysis were restricted to the TCR beta chain. A larger number of public clonotypes was shared among persistent patients (about 2,700) than among newly diagnosed patients (approximately 930). The small sample size was acknowledged by the authors as a limitation that may reduce accuracy. Compared with newly diagnosed patients, patients with persistent Graves' disease had lower TCR Shannon entropy and fewer highly expanded clones, which suggests clonal expansion. Peripheral blood alone was examined, since thyroid tissue, which constituted the primary lesion, could not be accessed. Preferential use of TRBV28, TRBJ1-2 and TRBJ2-5 was observed in persistent disease, whereas TRBV20-1 and TRBJ2-1 were favored in newly diagnosed disease.

Library construction relied on multiplex PCR. TCRdb shows the sequencer as Illumina HiSeq 4000. iRepertoire HTBI primers and Arm-PCR amplification of CDR3 regions were used to construct TCR beta libraries. PCR products were gel purified before sequencing. For the original study's pipeline: Across samples, about 63 TRBV and 15 or so TRBJ segments were identified and used for gene usage analysis of CDR3 amino acid clonotypes. COPE and FqMerger were used to merge the filtered high-quality paired reads into contigs. BLAST was used to align contigs to the IMGT TRBV, TRBD and TRBJ reference genes, and CDR3 was defined following IMGT. Highly expanded clones were defined as clonotypes with a frequency above 0.1%. Shannon entropy was used to measure repertoire diversity, and the Gini coefficient was used to measure V-J evenness. A clonotype found in more than one individual was treated as public. The public reads were quality trimmed at Q25 with fastp and then assembled into clones with MiXCR by TCRdb, keeping productive beta chains. Identical CDR3 proteins give one entry, which carries the most common genes and DNA. In this record, the V and J calls reflect TCRdb's handling and not the investigators' own analysis. Recorded for this sample are about 430,000 distinct CDR3 sequences; roughly a fifth of them occurred a single time. The ten largest clonotypes hold roughly an eighth of the sample.

The time point label for this specimen denotes: persistent/refractory GD, antithyroid drugs over 5 years with positive TRAb. For both TCR sequencing and RNA sequencing, RNA was extracted from PBMCs using TRIzol. The diagnosis of Graves' disease was made according to American Thyroid Association guidelines. Recruitment of patients was carried out at an endocrinology department in Xi'an, China. Each patient gave 8.5 to 9.5 milliliters of peripheral blood, collected in an EDTA anticoagulant tube. Ficoll Paque Plus density gradient separation was used to isolate PBMCs, and no additional T cell sorting was done. An Agilent 2100 Bioanalyzer and agarose gel were used to assess RNA quality, and a NanoDrop 2000 was used to measure RNA concentration. Spanning cysteine to phenylalanine, the CDR3 consists of 14 amino acids. Only the CDR3 portion is preserved as DNA: 42 bases, with reading frame beginning at the first base. The germline V gene yields SGHRS for CDR1 and YFSETQ for CDR2. Deletion took 5 bases off V and 4 bases off J, with a span of 12 bases between the germline ends.

The clonotype was recovered from a female donor with Graves disease. Here the sequenced sample was peripheral blood mononuclear cells (PBMCs), taken when the disease was refractory, from a patient treated with antithyroid drugs. The rearrangement combines TRBV5-1 with TRBJ1-4; TRBD1 is perhaps the D gene, given 5 matching bases. This receptor has the CDR3 CASRDGASNEKLFF. The base sequence is TGCGCCAGCAGGGACGGGGCCAGTAATGAAAAACTGTTTTTT.